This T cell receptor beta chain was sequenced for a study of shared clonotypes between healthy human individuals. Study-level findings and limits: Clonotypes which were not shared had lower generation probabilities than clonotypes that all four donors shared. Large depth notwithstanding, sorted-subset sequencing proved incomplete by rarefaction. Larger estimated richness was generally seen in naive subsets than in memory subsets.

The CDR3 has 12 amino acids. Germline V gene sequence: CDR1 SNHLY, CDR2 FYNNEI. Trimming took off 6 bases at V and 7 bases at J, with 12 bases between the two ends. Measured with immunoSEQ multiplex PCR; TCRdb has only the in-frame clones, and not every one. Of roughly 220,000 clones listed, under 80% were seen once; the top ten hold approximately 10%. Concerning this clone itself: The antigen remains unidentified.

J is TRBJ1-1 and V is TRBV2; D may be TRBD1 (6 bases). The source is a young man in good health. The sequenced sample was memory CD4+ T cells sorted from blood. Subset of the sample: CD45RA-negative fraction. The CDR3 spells CASSRRQVEAFF. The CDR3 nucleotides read TGTGCCAGCAGCCGGAGACAGGTTGAAGCTTTCTTT. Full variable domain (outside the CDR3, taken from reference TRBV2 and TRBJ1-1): EPEVTQTPSHQVTQMGQEVILRCVPISNHLYFYWYRQILGQKVEFLVSFYNNEISEKSEIFDDQFSVERPDGSNFTLKIRSTKLEDSAMYFCASSRRQVEAFFGQGTRLTVV.